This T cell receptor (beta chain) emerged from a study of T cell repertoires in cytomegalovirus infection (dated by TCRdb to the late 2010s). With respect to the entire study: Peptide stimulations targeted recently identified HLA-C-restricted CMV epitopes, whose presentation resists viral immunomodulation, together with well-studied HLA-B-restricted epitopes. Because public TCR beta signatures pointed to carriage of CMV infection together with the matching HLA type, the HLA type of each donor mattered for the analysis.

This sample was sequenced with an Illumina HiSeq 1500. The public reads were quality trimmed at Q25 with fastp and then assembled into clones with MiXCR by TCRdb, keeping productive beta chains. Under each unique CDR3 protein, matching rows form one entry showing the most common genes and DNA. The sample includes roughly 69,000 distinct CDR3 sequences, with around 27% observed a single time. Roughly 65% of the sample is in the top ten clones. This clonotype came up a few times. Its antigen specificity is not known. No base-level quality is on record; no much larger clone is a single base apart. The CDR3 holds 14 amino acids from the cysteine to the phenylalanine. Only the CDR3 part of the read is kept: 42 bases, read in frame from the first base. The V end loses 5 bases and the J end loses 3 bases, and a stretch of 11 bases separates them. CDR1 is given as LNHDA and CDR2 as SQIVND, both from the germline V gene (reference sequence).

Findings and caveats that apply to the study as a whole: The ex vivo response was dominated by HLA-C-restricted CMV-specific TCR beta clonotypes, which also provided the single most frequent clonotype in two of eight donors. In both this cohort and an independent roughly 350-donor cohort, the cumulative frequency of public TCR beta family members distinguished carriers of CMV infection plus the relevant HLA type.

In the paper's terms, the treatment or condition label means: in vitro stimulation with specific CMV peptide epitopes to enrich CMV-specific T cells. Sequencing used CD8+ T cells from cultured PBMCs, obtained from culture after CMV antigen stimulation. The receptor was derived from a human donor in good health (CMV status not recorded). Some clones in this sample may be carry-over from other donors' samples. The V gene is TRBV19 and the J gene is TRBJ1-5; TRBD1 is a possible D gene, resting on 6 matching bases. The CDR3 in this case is CASSARDNNQPQHF. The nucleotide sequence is TGTGCCAGTAGTGCCCGGGACAACAATCAGCCCCAGCATTTT.